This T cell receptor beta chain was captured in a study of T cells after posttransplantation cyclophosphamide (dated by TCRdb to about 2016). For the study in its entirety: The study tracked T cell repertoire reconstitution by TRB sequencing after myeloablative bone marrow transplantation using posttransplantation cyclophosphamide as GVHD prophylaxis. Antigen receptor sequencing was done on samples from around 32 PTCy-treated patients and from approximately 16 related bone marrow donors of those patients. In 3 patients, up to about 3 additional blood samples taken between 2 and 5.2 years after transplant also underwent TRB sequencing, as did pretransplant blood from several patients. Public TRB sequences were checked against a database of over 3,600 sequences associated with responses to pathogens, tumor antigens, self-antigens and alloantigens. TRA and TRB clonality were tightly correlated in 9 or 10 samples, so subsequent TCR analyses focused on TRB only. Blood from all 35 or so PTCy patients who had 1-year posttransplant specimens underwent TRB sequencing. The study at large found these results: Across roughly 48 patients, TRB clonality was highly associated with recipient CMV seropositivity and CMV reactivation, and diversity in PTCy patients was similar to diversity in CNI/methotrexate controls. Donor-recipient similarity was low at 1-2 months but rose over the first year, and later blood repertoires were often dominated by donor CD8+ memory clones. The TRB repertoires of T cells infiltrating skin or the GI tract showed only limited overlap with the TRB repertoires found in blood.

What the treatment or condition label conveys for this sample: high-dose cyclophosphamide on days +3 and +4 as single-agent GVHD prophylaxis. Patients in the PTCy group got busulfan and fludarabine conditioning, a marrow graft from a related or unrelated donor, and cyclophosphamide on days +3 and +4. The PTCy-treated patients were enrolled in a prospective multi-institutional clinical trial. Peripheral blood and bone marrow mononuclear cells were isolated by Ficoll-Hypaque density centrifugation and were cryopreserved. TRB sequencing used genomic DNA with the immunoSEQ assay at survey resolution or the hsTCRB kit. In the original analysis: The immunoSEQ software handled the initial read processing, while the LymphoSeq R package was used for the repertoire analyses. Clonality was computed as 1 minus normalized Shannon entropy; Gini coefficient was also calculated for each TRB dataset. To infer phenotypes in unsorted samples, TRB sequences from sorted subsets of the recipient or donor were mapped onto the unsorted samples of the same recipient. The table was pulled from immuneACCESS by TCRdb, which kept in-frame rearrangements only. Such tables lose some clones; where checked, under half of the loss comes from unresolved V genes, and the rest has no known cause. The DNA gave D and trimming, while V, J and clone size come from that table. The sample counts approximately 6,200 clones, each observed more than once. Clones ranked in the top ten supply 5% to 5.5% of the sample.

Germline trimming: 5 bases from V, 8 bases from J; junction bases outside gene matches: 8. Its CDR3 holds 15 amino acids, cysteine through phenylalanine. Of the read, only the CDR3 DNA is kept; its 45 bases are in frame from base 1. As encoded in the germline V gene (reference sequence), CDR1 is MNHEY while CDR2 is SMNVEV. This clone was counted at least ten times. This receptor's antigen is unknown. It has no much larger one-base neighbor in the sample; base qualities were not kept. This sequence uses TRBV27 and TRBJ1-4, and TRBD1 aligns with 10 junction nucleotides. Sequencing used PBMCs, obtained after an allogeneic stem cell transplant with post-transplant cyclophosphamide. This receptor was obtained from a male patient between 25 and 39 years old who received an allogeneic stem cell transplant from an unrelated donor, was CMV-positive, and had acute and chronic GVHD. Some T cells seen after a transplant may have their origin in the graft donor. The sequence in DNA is TGTGCCAGCAGTGCCAGGACAGGGGGAGGCGAAAAACTGTTTTTT. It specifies CASSARTGGGEKLFF.